This TCR beta chain was obtained from a study of T-cell reconstitution after alpha-beta-depleted transplantation in children. This clonotype was counted ten times or more. The TCRbeta library incorporated unique molecular identifiers. Via MiXCR, TCRdb re-called the PCR reads, giving one row per CDR3 protein. The data contain about 500,000 distinct CDR3 sequences, about 30% of them seen just once; the ten biggest clones take up 2% to 3%. The material was PBMCs from the stem cell graft donor, obtained from the stem cell graft. The source of this sequence is a human donor who donated a stem cell graft to a child with aplastic anemia.

The chain's CDR3 is CSVGPGLASYTEQFF. The CDR3 DNA reads TGCAGCGTTGGACCGGGACTAGCGTCCTATACGGAGCAGTTCTTC. The J gene is TRBJ2-1, the V gene TRBV29-1, with TRBD2 matching 10 bases. The CDR3 loop spans 15 amino acids. V lost 4 bases to trimming and J lost 10 bases; unmatched junction nucleotides: 13. Germline V gives CDR1 SQVTM, CDR2 ANQGSEA.